This T cell receptor beta chain was obtained from a study of T cell changes during pregnancy in multiple sclerosis. The table came from immunoSEQ multiplex PCR; TCRdb's copy has only in-frame clones and leaves some out. This table holds about 83,000 clones, about 95% found once. V was clipped by 3 bases and J by 3 bases; unmatched bases: 2. In germline, CDR1 is SGHRS, CDR2 YFSETQ. The CDR3 has 14 amino acids. This specimen was peripheral blood, taken in the second trimester of pregnancy. The chain has TRBV5-1 and TRBJ1-4; 7 bases align to TRBD1. The TCR comes from a female donor with multiple sclerosis, enrolled in a pregnancy study. CDR3 sequence: CASSSGTANEKLFF. The CDR3 DNA is TGCGCCAGCAGCTCCGGGACAGCTAATGAAAAACTGTTTTTT.